Listed below are T cell receptor beta chains from one sample, sequenced in a study of T cells in Graves' hyperthyroidism and ophthalmopathy. Each CDR3 protein gets one entry after TCRdb re-called the multiplex PCR reads with MiXCR. The sample yields 640,000 or so distinct CDR3 sequences, 13% to 15% seen once. The sample was blood. Receptors originate from a woman aged 18-29 years with Graves' ophthalmopathy. Both conserved end residues are part of each CDR3. Expanded clones get a size class; other rows say once, few or many, or leave the size out.

clone_size: few
v_call: TRBV29-1
j_call: TRBJ1-1
cdr3_aa: CRTGDTEAFF

clone_size: few
v_call: TRBV6-1
j_call: TRBJ1-4
cdr3_aa: CASSENGWTNEKLFF

clone_size: many
v_call: TRBV15
j_call: TRBJ1-5
cdr3_aa: CATSRGSLDRSNQPQHF

clone_size: many
v_call: TRBV7-2
j_call: TRBJ1-2
cdr3_aa: CASSRTEFYGYTF

clone_size: NA
v_call: TRBV24-1
j_call: TRBJ2-1
cdr3_aa: CATSEGEGPNNEQFF

clone_size: many
v_call: TRBV12-3/TRBV12-4
j_call: TRBJ2-7
cdr3_aa: CASSFRGLTYEQYF

clone_size: many
v_call: TRBV13
j_call: TRBJ1-2
cdr3_aa: CASSLGDGAWDGYTF

clone_size: many
v_call: TRBV7-9
j_call: TRBJ2-5
cdr3_aa: CASSPTRLAGQETQYF

clone_size: few
v_call: TRBV6-5
j_call: TRBJ2-7
cdr3_aa: CASSYGSTHEQYF

clone_size: many
v_call: TRBV12-3/TRBV12-4
j_call: TRBJ1-2
cdr3_aa: CASSPQTENYGYTF

clone_size: many
v_call: TRBV2
j_call: TRBJ1-2
cdr3_aa: CASRPDLRILGYTF

clone_size: many
v_call: TRBV20-1
j_call: TRBJ2-3
cdr3_aa: CSAIGTDTDTQYF

clone_size: many
v_call: TRBV20-1
j_call: TRBJ2-7
cdr3_aa: CSATGRETYEQYF

clone_size: many
v_call: TRBV12-5
j_call: TRBJ2-3
cdr3_aa: CASGLLGLSSRRTDTQYF

clone_size: NA
v_call: TRBV30
j_call: TRBJ1-3
cdr3_aa: CAWIPRRSGNTIYF

clone_size: NA
v_call: TRBV10-3
j_call: TRBJ2-3
cdr3_aa: CAISEFGFTSGHGTDTQYF

clone_size: many
v_call: TRBV29-1
j_call: TRBJ2-1
cdr3_aa: CSTGDRLYNEQFF

clone_size: many
v_call: TRBV6-1
j_call: TRBJ2-7
cdr3_aa: CASSFTAEQYF

clone_size: few
v_call: TRBV12-5
j_call: TRBJ2-1
cdr3_aa: CASAFALSSYSEQFF

clone_size: NA
v_call: TRBV5-1
j_call: TRBJ1-1
cdr3_aa: CASSSESAGRNTEAFF

clone_size: many
v_call: TRBV3-1
j_call: TRBJ2-5
cdr3_aa: CASSQTGGIETQYF

clone_size: few
v_call: TRBV12-3/TRBV12-4
j_call: TRBJ2-3
cdr3_aa: CASSLVSIRWVTDTQYF

clone_size: many
v_call: TRBV25-1
j_call: TRBJ2-7
cdr3_aa: CASSVGTGVGYEQYF

clone_size: NA
v_call: TRBV29-1
j_call: TRBJ1-1
cdr3_aa: CSAHIRGVNTEAFF